These 30 T cell receptor beta chains were sequenced from one sample in a study of blood T cells in healthy people across ages. PCR was performed a second time for about 7 to 12 cycles using a sample-barcoded 5' primer and a J-beta primer mix. TCRdb fed the 5' RACE reads into MiXCR, producing one record per CDR3 protein. This sample carries 600,000 to 800,000 distinct CDR3 sequences, over 40% of them seen once, and the ten largest clones take about 14%. Sequencing was done on a sample of blood. These receptors were obtained from an elderly woman in good health.

This chain links TRBV12-3 or TRBV12-4 with TRBJ1-1; 11 positions agree with TRBD1. The CDR3 is made up of 13 amino acids. The V gene end was trimmed by 6 bases and the J gene end by 11 bases; junction bases not matched to a gene: 8. The CDR3 DNA sequence: TGTGCCAGCAGCAGAGGACAGGGGGCGTTTGCTTTCTTT. Its protein product is CASSRGQGAFAFF.

Details on this clonotype: One end of the junction fails to match germline, which may point to a read error. The V gene is TRBV30, the J gene TRBJ2-6; 8 bases match TRBD1. The V gene's germline CDR1 is GTSNPN and CDR2 SVGIG (reference sequence). This CDR3 comprises 14 residues. CDR3 amino acids: CAWQGAGGANVPTF. For the CDR3, the DNA is TGTGCCTGGCAGGGGGCAGGTGGGGCCAACGTCCCGACTTTC.

In DNA form, the CDR3 reads TGTGCCAGCAGCTTAGGAGCTCCTCATTCACCCCTCCACTTT. It is translated as CASSLGAPHSPLHF. The chain links TRBV7-2 to TRBJ1-6; D remains ambiguous. V gave up 1 base and J gave up 8 bases, with 9 bases separating them. CDR1 is SGHTA, CDR2 FQGNSA, per germline. This CDR3 has 14 residues.

As concerns this clonotype: A much larger clone lies one base from this, so it may be a read error. V is TRBV6-6 and J is TRBJ2-1; perhaps TRBD2 as D (5 bases). V lost 2 bases and J lost 4, with 9 bases in between. In germline, CDR1 is MNHNY, CDR2 SVGAGI (reference sequence). The CDR3 spans 14 residues. In nucleotides, the CDR3 is TGTGCCAGCAGTTACGCGGGCCAGTACAATGAGCAGTTCTTC. Encoded protein: CASSYAGQYNEQFF.

The chain joins TRBV7-9 to TRBJ2-7; maybe TRBD2 (5 bases). Trimming took off 3 bases at V and 6 bases at J, with 12 bases between the two ends. Germline V gives CDR1 SEHNR, CDR2 FQNEAQ (reference sequence). The CDR3 consists of 13 residues. The CDR3 coding sequence is TGTGCCAGCAGCTTGGCCGCGGGTGTCGAGCAGTACTTC. This gives the protein CASSLAAGVEQYF.

On this clonotype itself: Being one base from a much bigger clone, this may be a read error. This chain joins TRBV6-5 and TRBJ2-7, with 8 nucleotides matching TRBD1. CDR1 is MNHEY and CDR2 is SVGAGI in the germline V gene. Losses at the gene ends were 6 bases for V and 7 bases for J; bases not matched to a gene: 8. CDR3 size: 13 residues. The CDR3 reads CASRRQGSNEQYF. CDR3 bases: TGTGCCAGCAGGCGACAGGGGTCCAATGAGCAGTACTTC.

The J gene is TRBJ1-1, the V gene TRBV20-1; no clear D. Trimming shortened V by 4 bases and J by 4 bases, and 10 bases separated the two germline ends. The CDR3 length is 12 residues. From germline, CDR1 is DFQATT and CDR2 SNEGSKA (reference sequence). The chain's CDR3 is CSAMAWRTEAFF. The CDR3 DNA reads TGCAGTGCTATGGCATGGCGCACTGAAGCTTTCTTT.

The sample holds many counts of this clonotype. The chain carries TRBV5-1 and TRBJ2-3; D may be TRBD1 (6 bases). The length of the CDR3 is 15 residues. CDR1 is SGHRS, CDR2 YFSETQ, per germline. V lost 1 base to trimming and J lost 6 bases, with 15 bases between them. CDR3 in amino acids: CASSLPTGTPDTQYF. The CDR3 DNA follows: TGCGCCAGCAGCTTGCCGACAGGAACTCCGGATACGCAGTATTTT.

The count of this clonotype is one. The genes are TRBV12-3 or TRBV12-4 and TRBJ2-5; D is ambiguous. CDR3 size: 14 residues. The V end was cut by 3 bases, the J end by 11 bases, with 19 bases between. CDR3 sequence: CASSFGGSSPEQYF. The CDR3 region has the DNA TGTGCCAGCAGTTTTGGCGGTAGTTCCCCTGAGCAGTACTTC.

CDR3 region: CASSQEDPGQGALDYEKLFF. DNA for the CDR3: TGCGCCAGCAGCCAAGAGGATCCGGGACAGGGGGCTTTAGACTATGAAAAACTGTTTTTT. This rearrangement joins TRBV4-3 to TRBJ1-4, with TRBD1 matching over 12 bases. There are 20 residues in the CDR3. Germline V gene sequence: CDR1 LGHNA, CDR2 YSLEER. V lost 0 bases to trimming and J lost 6 bases; unmatched junction nucleotides: 14.

This clonotype was counted at least ten times. The chain links TRBV2 to TRBJ2-3, with 10 nucleotides matching TRBD1. The CDR3 contains 15 residues. The J segment lost 5 bases and the V segment lost 5 bases, leaving 7 bases of the junction unmatched. The germline V gene has CDR1 SNHLY and CDR2 FYNNEI. CDR3 DNA: TGTGCCAGCAGTAAAGGGACAGGGGTGGTAGATACGCAGTATTTT. Protein: CASSKGTGVVDTQYF.

This clonotype was seen repeatedly, ten times or more. The chain uses TRBV20-1 and TRBJ1-1, with D maybe TRBD1 (6 bases). V was clipped by 0 bases and J by 5 bases, with 16 bases between them. From germline, CDR1 is DFQATT and CDR2 SNEGSKA (reference sequence). The CDR3 loop spans 15 amino acids. CDR3 amino acids: CSARDIAGTKTEAFF. Here the CDR3 DNA reads TGCAGTGCTAGAGATATCGCAGGGACAAAAACTGAAGCTTTCTTT.

The rearrangement joins TRBV12-3 or TRBV12-4 to TRBJ2-1; the match to TRBD1 covers 8 bases. The junction had 7 bases not matched to a gene; V was cut back by 6 bases and J by 9 bases. The CDR3 is 13 residues long. Written as DNA, the CDR3 is TGTGCCAGCAGCCGCACAGGGGGAAGTGAGCAGTTCTTC. It translates to CASSRTGGSEQFF.

The chain carries TRBV24-1 and TRBJ2-2, with TRBD1 matching 10 bases. Germline V gives CDR1 KGHDR, CDR2 SFDVKD. This CDR3 is built from 19 residues. J gave up 2 bases and V 4 bases, and 12 bases lay outside the gene matches. CDR3 nucleotide sequence: TGTGCCACCAGTGACCAAGGGACAGGGGTTCTACTCAACACCGGGGAGCTGTTTTTT. It encodes CATSDQGTGVLLNTGELFF.

This clonotype turned up a few times. This could be a read error, since a much larger clone is one nucleotide away. The J gene is TRBJ2-1, the V gene TRBV6-5, with D tentatively TRBD1 (6 bases). The CDR3 contains 16 residues. V lost 5 bases to trimming and J lost 2 bases, with 16 bases between them. The germline V gene encodes CDR1 MNHEY and CDR2 SVGAGI. The CDR3 DNA sequence: TGTGCCAGCAGTCCTAACAGGGTTTCCCCCTACAATGAGCAGTTCTTC. Amino acid sequence: CASSPNRVSPYNEQFF.

The CDR3 protein is CASSEQGIDEQFF. The CDR3 DNA sequence: TGTGCCAGCAGTGAACAGGGTATAGATGAGCAGTTCTTC. V and J are TRBV2 and TRBJ2-1; possibly TRBD1 for D (5 bases). In germline, CDR1 is SNHLY, CDR2 FYNNEI. The CDR3 is 13 residues long. Trimming took off 2 bases at V and 8 bases at J, with 10 bases between the two ends.

The rearrangement links TRBV6-6 to TRBJ1-6; D unclear. The V gene's germline CDR1 is MNHNY and CDR2 SVGAGI (reference sequence). The V and J ends lost 6 bases and 5 bases respectively, with 14 bases between them. This CDR3 spans 15 amino acids. CDR3 coding DNA: TGTGCCAGCAGCCAAGACAACTGGAATAATTCACCCCTCCACTTT. Encoded protein: CASSQDNWNNSPLHF.

The chain links TRBV11-2 to TRBJ2-1; TRBD1 or TRBD2 may be the D gene (5 bases each). V lost 9 bases and J lost 2, with 17 bases in between. This CDR3 is 15 amino acids long. Per the germline V gene, CDR1 is SGHAT and CDR2 is FQNNGV. In nucleotides, the CDR3 is TGTGCCAGTAGCAAGGACGGGACCCCCTACAATGAGCAGTTCTTC. Protein sequence: CASSKDGTPYNEQFF.

This clonotype was picked up many times. The chain uses TRBV20-1 and TRBJ1-1; D ambiguous. This CDR3 has 12 residues. The ends were cut back, 5 bases at V and 1 base at J, with 8 bases in the middle. Germline loops: CDR1 DFQATT, CDR2 SNEGSKA (reference sequence). The CDR3 DNA sequence: TGCAGTGCTTACGGGCCGAACACTGAAGCTTTCTTT. It codes for CSAYGPNTEAFF.

V and J are TRBV27 and TRBJ2-4; TRBD1 aligns across 7 bases. The trim removed 2 bases at V and 7 bases at J, leaving 2 bases unmatched. Looked up from germline, CDR1 is MNHEY and CDR2 is SMNVEV (reference sequence). CDR3 length equals 13 residues. In nucleotides, the CDR3 is TGTGCCAGCAGTTTACTGGACAGGAACATTCAGTACTTC. Translating gives CASSLLDRNIQYF.

Worth noting for this clonotype: A read error may explain this, as a much larger clone is one base away. CDR3 sequence reads: CAITRQVGTDTQYF. The CDR3 DNA is TGTGCCATCACGAGACAGGTGGGAACAGATACGCAGTATTTT. The chain uses TRBV10-3 and TRBJ2-3; the D gene is possibly TRBD1 (6 bases). Germline values: CDR1 ENHRY, CDR2 SYGVKD. This CDR3 spans 14 amino acids. The V and J ends lost 7 bases and 3 bases respectively, with 14 bases between them.

J is TRBJ2-3 and V is TRBV12-3 or TRBV12-4, with TRBD2 as a possible D gene (7 bases). V was trimmed by 10 bases and J by 5 bases, leaving 22 bases between them. The CDR3 consists of 15 residues. The CDR3 nucleotides are TGTGCCACCGAAAAGGGGGGGGGCCTGGGAGATACGCAGTATTTT. This translates into CATEKGGGLGDTQYF.

This chain joins TRBV28 and TRBJ2-7; TRBD2 might be the D (5 bases). Germline values: CDR1 MDHEN, CDR2 SYDVKM. CDR3 length equals 12 residues. Trimming stripped 6 bases from V and 7 bases from J, with 13 bases between. The CDR3 DNA reads TGTGCCAGCAGCGGGAACCCGCGAGAGCAGTACTTC. Its protein is CASSGNPREQYF. Full variable domain (missing parts from reference TRBV28 and TRBJ2-7): DVKVTQSSRYLVKRTGEKVFLECVQDMDHENMFWYRQDPGLGLRLIYFSYDVKMKEKGDIPEGYSVSREKKERFSLILESASTNQTSMYLCASSGNPREQYFGPGTRLTVT.

This clonotype was counted at least ten times. The chain links TRBV5-1 to TRBJ2-7; 7 bases agree with TRBD1. CDR1 and CDR2 (germline): SGHRS, YFSETQ. Trimming removed 4 bases from V and 2 bases from J; junction bases left unmatched: 9. The CDR3 runs 15 residues. The CDR3: CASSLGTVKTYEQYF. The DNA of the CDR3 is TGCGCCAGCAGCCTAGGGACAGTAAAAACCTACGAGCAGTACTTC.

This clonotype has more than one count but fewer than ten. The chain joins TRBV9 to TRBJ2-7; perhaps TRBD2 as D (6 bases). In germline, CDR1 is SGDLS, CDR2 YYNGEE. The CDR3 sequence is 15 residues long. The ends were cut back, 0 bases at V and 3 bases at J, with 13 bases in the middle. The CDR3 spells CASSVDGTRFYEQYF. In DNA form, the CDR3 reads TGTGCCAGCAGCGTAGATGGGACTCGGTTCTACGAGCAGTACTTC.

This clonotype was recorded a few times. The genes are TRBV3-1 and TRBJ1-2, with unresolved D. The germline V gene encodes CDR1 LGHDT and CDR2 YNNKEL (reference sequence). There are 17 residues in the CDR3. The V and J ends lost 0 bases and 5 bases respectively, with 19 bases between them. CDR3 bases: TGTGCCAGCAGCCAAGACGGACGTGGTCTTGGATCTTATGGCTACACCTTC. Translating gives CASSQDGRGLGSYGYTF. The full variable domain, rest sourced from reference TRBV3-1 and TRBJ1-2, is DTAVSQTPKYLVTQMGNDKSIKCEQNLGHDTMYWYKQDSKKFLKIMFSYNNKELIINETVPNRFSPKSPDKAHLNLHINSLELGDSAVYFCASSQDGRGLGSYGYTFGSGTRLTVV.

The chain joins TRBV29-1 to TRBJ2-7, with 9 bases that match TRBD1. This CDR3 region has 16 residues. Per the germline V gene, CDR1 is SQVTM and CDR2 is ANQGSEA. The J segment lost 3 bases and the V segment lost 4 bases, leaving 13 bases of the junction unmatched. The DNA of the CDR3 is TGCAGCGTTGGCGTAAAGGACAGGGGAAGGGGCTACGAGCAGTACTTC. Residues: CSVGVKDRGRGYEQYF.

The V call is TRBV20-1, the J call TRBJ1-1, with D unclear. V was shortened by 0 bases and J by 2 bases, with 10 bases between the two germline ends. The germline CDR1 and CDR2 sequences are DFQATT and SNEGSKA (reference sequence). This CDR3 is 14 amino acids long. The CDR3 region has the DNA TGCAGTGCTAGAGAATTAGCCCCCAACACTGAAGCTTTCTTT. Its protein product is CSARELAPNTEAFF.

The chain couples TRBV28 to TRBJ2-5; 7 bases match TRBD2. The length of the CDR3 is 11 residues. CDR1 and CDR2 (germline): MDHEN, SYDVKM. The V segment lost 7 bases and the J segment 9 bases; nucleotides outside the gene matches: 5. CDR3 sequence (DNA): TGTGCCAGCACGTGGGGGAGGGCCCAGTACTTC. Encoded protein: CASTWGRAQYF.

The chain employs TRBV20-1 and TRBJ1-5; D possibly corresponds to TRBD1 (6 bases). This CDR3 contains 16 residues. Germline V gene data show CDR1 as DFQATT and CDR2 as SNEGSKA (reference sequence). Trimming took 0 bases from V and 3 from J, leaving 15 bases between them. CDR3 loop: CSAREASGVVNQPQHF. The DNA for the CDR3 is TGCAGTGCTAGAGAGGCCTCAGGGGTAGTCAATCAGCCCCAGCATTTT.